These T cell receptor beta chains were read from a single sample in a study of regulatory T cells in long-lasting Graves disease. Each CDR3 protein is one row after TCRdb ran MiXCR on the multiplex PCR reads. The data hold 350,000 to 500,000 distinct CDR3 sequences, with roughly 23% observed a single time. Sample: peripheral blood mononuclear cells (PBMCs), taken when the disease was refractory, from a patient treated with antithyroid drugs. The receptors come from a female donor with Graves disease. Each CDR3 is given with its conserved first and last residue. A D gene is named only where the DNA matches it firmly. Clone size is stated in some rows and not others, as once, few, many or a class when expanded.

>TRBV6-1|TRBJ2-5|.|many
TGTGCCAGCAGTGAAAACCGGGAAGAGACCCAGTACTTC
CASSENREETQYF
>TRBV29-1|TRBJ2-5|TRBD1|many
TGCAGCGTCGAAACCTCCGGGACAGTACAAGAGACCCAGTACTTC
CSVETSGTVQETQYF
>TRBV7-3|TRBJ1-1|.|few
TGTGCCAGCAGCTCGACCCAGGGGTCGAACACTGAAGCTTTCTTT
CASSSTQGSNTEAFF
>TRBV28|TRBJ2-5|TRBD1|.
TGTGCCAGCAGTCCCGCTGGGACAGCTGGGGAGACCCAGTACTTC
CASSPAGTAGETQYF
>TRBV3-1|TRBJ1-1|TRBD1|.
TGTGCCAGCAGCCAAGCCAGGGGGCGCGGAGCTTTCTTT
CASSQARGRGAFF
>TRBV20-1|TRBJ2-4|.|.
TGCAGTGCTAAGGACGACTTGTGGAACATTCAGTACTTC
CSAKDDLWNIQYF
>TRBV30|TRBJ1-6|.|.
TGTGCCTGGATGTTAGAAGGAAATTCACCCCTCCACTTT
CAWMLEGNSPLHF
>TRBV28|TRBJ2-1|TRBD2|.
TGTGCCAGCAGTTTTTGGGTAGCGGGGACGAACAATGAGCAGTTCTTC
CASSFWVAGTNNEQFF
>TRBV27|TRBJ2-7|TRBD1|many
TGTGCCAGCCGACCTACTCTCCGGGACAGGAGCTCCTACGAGCAGTACTTC
CASRPTLRDRSSYEQYF
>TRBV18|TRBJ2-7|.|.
TGTGCCAGCTCACGCGACGGAGGGGACGAGCAGTACTTC
CASSRDGGDEQYF
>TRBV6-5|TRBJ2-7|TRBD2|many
TGTGCCAGCAGTTACTTAGCGGGAGTTGAGTACGAGCAGTACTTC
CASSYLAGVEYEQYF
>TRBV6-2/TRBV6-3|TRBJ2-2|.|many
TGTGCCAGCAGCTACGGCATAGGGCGGACCGGGGAGCTGTTTTTT
CASSYGIGRTGELFF
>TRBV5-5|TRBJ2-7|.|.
TGTGCCAGCAGCTTGGAAATGGCAACCTACGAGCAGTACTTC
CASSLEMATYEQYF
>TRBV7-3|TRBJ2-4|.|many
TGTGCCAGCAGCCAGGACGGCCGACAAAACATTCAGTACTTC
CASSQDGRQNIQYF
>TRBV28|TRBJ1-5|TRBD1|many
TGTGCCAGCAAAAAGACAGGGACTCTCAATCAGCCCCAGCATTTT
CASKKTGTLNQPQHF
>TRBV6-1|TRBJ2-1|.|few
TGTGCCAGCGGGCGCGGCGACAATGAGCAGTTCTTC
CASGRGDNEQFF
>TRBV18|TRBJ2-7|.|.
TGTGCCAGCTCAGCCGAACTAGTTTCCTACGAGCAGTACTTC
CASSAELVSYEQYF
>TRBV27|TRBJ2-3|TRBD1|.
TGTGCCAGCAGTTTAGGGACAGATACGCAGTGTTTT
CASSLGTDTQCF